Listed below are T cell receptor beta chains from one sample, sequenced in a study of vaccination and CD4 T cells after COVID-19. TCRdb itself ran the PCR reads through MiXCR, one entry per CDR3 protein. The sample holds over 15,000 distinct CDR3 sequences, around 72% seen once. Antigens of these TCRs are unknown. Sample: CD4+ T cells from blood, cultured in vitro. All receptors derive from a human donor who had recovered from COVID-19. The CDR3 runs from the conserved cysteine through the conserved F or W.

>TRBV6-1|TRBJ2-7
CASSRERAGYEQYF
>TRBV7-8|TRBJ2-2
CASSLAPPVVGGELFF
>TRBV7-2|TRBJ2-2
CASPSGVGAGELFF
>TRBV7-9|TRBJ1-3
CASSLSPFGQGNTIYF
>TRBV24-1|TRBJ1-1
CATSGPARTEAFF
>TRBV19|TRBJ2-5
CASSPKGPTGTTQETQYF
>TRBV19|TRBJ1-5
CASSIRGGQPQHF
>TRBV6-1|TRBJ2-3
CASILQGDTDTQYF
>TRBV20-1|TRBJ1-3
CSALGGNTIYF
>TRBV20-1|TRBJ1-4
CSARVGTGVEKLFF
>TRBV20-1|TRBJ1-5
CSAGTRGARNQPQHF
>TRBV19|TRBJ1-5
CASSRGTGGRPQHF
>TRBV24-1|TRBJ2-3
CATGGGSADTQYF
>TRBV24-1|TRBJ2-6
CATSDSPGANVLTF
>TRBV19|TRBJ1-1
CASNGDSGSAFF
>TRBV7-9|TRBJ1-1
CASRGGAGNTEAFF
>TRBV7-2|TRBJ2-2
CASSPRGLARRELFF
>TRBV19|TRBJ2-1
CASSMAGTGVYNEQFF
>TRBV6-2/TRBV6-3|TRBJ1-1
CASSPDSTLNTEAFF
>TRBV19|TRBJ2-5
CASSLLGLARETQYF
>TRBV19|TRBJ1-2
CASSIPGQENYGYTF
>TRBV18|TRBJ1-3
CASSQGGRGNTIYF
>TRBV7-2|TRBJ2-7
CASSSPHRGDYEQYF
>TRBV28|TRBJ1-5
CASWRGSGNQPQHF
>TRBV29-1|TRBJ1-5
CSVAIGTGYNQPQHF
>TRBV28|TRBJ2-3
CVSSSPRRPTDTQYF
>TRBV7-2|TRBJ2-2
CASSLGGLARNTGELFF
>TRBV2|TRBJ2-7
CASTGNSYEQYF